These T cell receptor beta chains were read from a single sample in a study of blood T cell repertoires in COVID-19. Clones were read by immunoSEQ multiplex PCR, and TCRdb kept only the in-frame ones, dropping some. Of around 300,000 clones in the sample, 85% to 90% were seen once. Sequencing was done on a sample of peripheral blood. The source is a woman aged 40 to 50 with acute or convalescent COVID-19. CDR3s include the opening cysteine and the closing phenylalanine or tryptophan. The order of the fields is D gene, V gene, clone size, J gene, CDR3 DNA, CDR3 protein. A D gene is named only where the DNA matches it firmly. Clone size is not always given. Where it is, it says once, few, many or a class for expanded clones.

TRBD1	TRBV11-2	.	TRBJ1-2	TGTGCCAGCAGCTTAATGACAGGGAACTATGGCTACACCTTC	CASSLMTGNYGYTF
TRBD1	TRBV13	.	TRBJ2-3	TGTGCCAGCAGCACGACAGGGCCGGTGGCAGATACGCAGTATTTT	CASSTTGPVADTQYF
.	TRBV3-1/TRBV3-2	.	TRBJ1-2	TGTGCCAGCAGCCAAGCGGAGGCCGGTTCGGGCTACACCTTC	CASSQAEAGSGYTF
TRBD2	TRBV5-1	.	TRBJ2-2	TGCGCCAGCAGCTTGGCGGTAGCGGGGGGATTCGGGACCGGGGAGCTGTTTTTT	CASSLAVAGGFGTGELFF
.	TRBV7-9	.	TRBJ1-5	TGTGCCAGCAGCCCCGGTCAGGGGAGCAATCAGCCCCAGCATTTT	CASSPGQGSNQPQHF
TRBD1	TRBV7-2	.	TRBJ1-2	TGTGCCAGCAGCTTAGGAGGGGGACAGTCATTAAACTATGGCTACACCTTC	CASSLGGGQSLNYGYTF
.	TRBV9	.	TRBJ1-6	TGTGCCAGCAGCGAGTCGGGACAAATTTTCGATAATTCACCCCTCCACTTT	CASSESGQIFDNSPLHF
TRBD1	TRBV6-5	.	TRBJ1-2	TGTGCCAGCTTACGGACAGGGTGGTCCTATGGCTACACCTTC	CASLRTGWSYGYTF
.	TRBV5-1	.	TRBJ1-2	TGCGCCAGCAGCTTTGGCAGGGCGGAAAGTGGCTACACCTTC	CASSFGRAESGYTF
TRBD1	TRBV5-1	once	TRBJ1-4	TGCGCCAGCAGCTTGGGACAGGGGGCAGGTGAAAAACTGTTTTTT	CASSLGQGAGEKLFF
TRBD2	TRBV2	.	TRBJ2-3	TGTGCCAGCAGTTACTCCGGACTAGCGGGGGGGCCTAGTACGCAGTATTTT	CASSYSGLAGGPSTQYF
TRBD1	TRBV2	.	TRBJ2-1	TGTGCCAGCACGAGAGGACAGGTCTACAATGAGCAGTTCTTC	CASTRGQVYNEQFF
.	TRBV9	.	TRBJ1-1	TGTGCCAGCAGCGCGACAGGAACGATGAACACTGAAGCTTTCTTT	CASSATGTMNTEAFF
.	TRBV24-1	.	TRBJ1-5	TGTGCCACCAGTGATTCCCGGGTTAGCAATCAGCCCCAGCATTTT	CATSDSRVSNQPQHF
.	TRBV2	once	TRBJ1-1	TGTGCCAGCAGGGTGAGTTACTCCACTGAAGCTTTCTTT	CASRVSYSTEAFF
.	TRBV2	.	TRBJ2-2	TGTGCCAGCCTTCGTCCCGGGGAGCTGTTTTTT	CASLRPGELFF
.	TRBV11-3	.	TRBJ2-3	TGTGCCAGCAGCTTTTCCCAAACAGATACGCAGTATTTT	CASSFSQTDTQYF
.	TRBV7-9	.	TRBJ2-3	TGTGCCAGCAGCTTCGTAAAGGGAGTGGGAGATACGCAGTATTTT	CASSFVKGVGDTQYF
.	TRBV4-1	.	TRBJ1-5	TGCGCCAGCAGCCAAGAAGGTCGAGGGAATCAGCCCCAGCATTTT	CASSQEGRGNQPQHF
.	TRBV7-2	once	TRBJ1-5	TGTGCCAGCAGCCCGGAGAGGGGGTACAATCAGCCCCAGCATTTT	CASSPERGYNQPQHF
.	TRBV5-4	.	TRBJ1-2	TGTGCCAGCAGCGGGGGGGGTGGCAGGGTCCATGGCTACACCTTC	CASSGGGGRVHGYTF
.	TRBV28	once	TRBJ1-4	TGTGCCAGCAGTACCCTCGGGGCAACTAATGAAAAACTGTTTTTT	CASSTLGATNEKLFF
TRBD1	TRBV30	.	TRBJ1-4	TGTGCCTGGAGGGGCCCCGGACAGGGGGTTGAAAAACTGTTTTTT	CAWRGPGQGVEKLFF
TRBD2	TRBV6-5	.	TRBJ2-3	TGTGCCAGCAGCCCGCTAGCGGGGGGGCAAGATACGCAGTATTTT	CASSPLAGGQDTQYF
TRBD1	TRBV5-8	.	TRBJ2-5	TGTGCCAGCAGCTCGGGACAGAGGGTCCAAGAGACCCAGTACTTC	CASSSGQRVQETQYF
.	TRBV11-2	.	TRBJ1-1	TGTGCCAGCAGCTTAGGACAGTACACTGAAGCTTTCTTT	CASSLGQYTEAFF
TRBD1	TRBV4-1	.	TRBJ1-1	TGCGCCAGCAGCCCCAACGACAGGGAATTCACTGAAGCTTTCTTT	CASSPNDREFTEAFF
TRBD1	TRBV7-2	few	TRBJ1-2	TGTGCCAGCACCGGACAGGGGGCTAACTATGGCTACACCTTC	CASTGQGANYGYTF
.	TRBV11-2	.	TRBJ1-2	TGTGCCAGCAACGACCTTAGGAGAGTTAACTATGGCTACACCTTC	CASNDLRRVNYGYTF
TRBD2	TRBV7-2	.	TRBJ2-1	TGTGCCAGCAGCTTAGGCGGGGGGACAAACAATGAGCAGTTCTTC	CASSLGGGTNNEQFF
.	TRBV6-7	.	TRBJ2-1	TGTGCCAGCAGTTACGATCCCCCGCCGGGACTTGCGGGGGCTCGTAGCTATGAGCAGTTCTTC	CASSYDPPPGLAGARSYEQFF
TRBD1	TRBV6-6	.	TRBJ1-1	TGTGCCAGCAGTATCCGACAGGGAGAGACTGAAGCTTTCTTT	CASSIRQGETEAFF
.	TRBV5-8	.	TRBJ1-6	TGTGCCAGCAGCTTCACAGGGTCGGGGTATAATTCACCCCTCCACTTT	CASSFTGSGYNSPLHF
.	TRBV29-1	.	TRBJ1-2	TGCAGCGTTCCTATTTCGGGGACGGGACTCTATGGCTACACCTTC	CSVPISGTGLYGYTF
TRBD2	TRBV7-9	.	TRBJ2-1	TGTGCCAGCAGCTCCGAGCGGGAGGAGCAGTTCTTC	CASSSEREEQFF
TRBD2	TRBV2	.	TRBJ2-3	TGTGCCAGCAGGGGGACTCTAGCGGGGGGCACAGATACGCAGTATTTT	CASRGTLAGGTDTQYF
.	TRBV21-1	.	TRBJ1-5	TGTGCCAGCAGCAAAGGTTACGGGGGGACTCAGCCCCAGCATTTT	CASSKGYGGTQPQHF
TRBD1	TRBV7-9	.	TRBJ1-4	TGTGCCAGCAGCCTGAGGGGGACAGGGTCTGAAAAACTGTTTTTT	CASSLRGTGSEKLFF
TRBD2	TRBV5-4	.	TRBJ2-1	TGTGCCAGCAGCTTGGGGACTAGCGGGCTGAATGAGCAGTTCTTC	CASSLGTSGLNEQFF
.	TRBV7-6	.	TRBJ2-5	TGTGCCAGCAGCTTTCGGGAGACCCAGTACTTC	CASSFRETQYF
.	TRBV30	.	TRBJ1-2	TGTGCCTGGAAAGTAGCGGGCACAAGGGGTTATGGCTACACCTTC	CAWKVAGTRGYGYTF
TRBD1	TRBV13	.	TRBJ1-1	TGTGCCAGCACCACCTGGGACAGGGCCCATGAAGCTTTCTTT	CASTTWDRAHEAFF
TRBD1	TRBV5-4	.	TRBJ1-3	TGTGCCAGCAGCTTGGTGATCGCCACAGGGGATCCTGGAAACACCATATATTTT	CASSLVIATGDPGNTIYF
TRBD1	TRBV24-1	.	TRBJ1-5	TGTGCCACCAGTGCAGGGGGGAATCAGCCCCAGCATTTT	CATSAGGNQPQHF
TRBD1	TRBV2	once	TRBJ1-2	TGTGCCAGCAGCGGACAGGAGAGCTATGGCTACACCTTC	CASSGQESYGYTF
TRBD2	TRBV10-3	.	TRBJ2-5	TGTGCCATCAGTGACGTCGGGGGGGGCCGGGAGACCCAGTACTTC	CAISDVGGGRETQYF
.	TRBV11-2	.	TRBJ1-1	TGTGCCAGCAGCTTATCGGACACTGAAGCTTTCTTT	CASSLSDTEAFF
.	TRBV6-1	.	TRBJ1-5	TGTGCCAGCAGTGATCTGGCAGGGGCGGGAGGCAATCAGCCCCAGCATTTT	CASSDLAGAGGNQPQHF
TRBD1	TRBV29-1	.	TRBJ1-2	TGCAGCGGGACAGGGGGTAGTGATGGCTACACCTTC	CSGTGGSDGYTF
.	TRBV7-9	.	TRBJ1-5	TGTGCCAGCAGTCCAGGGTATAGCAATCAGCCCCAGCATTTT	CASSPGYSNQPQHF
TRBD1	TRBV29-1	.	TRBJ1-1	TGCAGCGTCATTGGGACAGGGAGTATGAACACTGAAGCTTTCTTT	CSVIGTGSMNTEAFF
TRBD2	TRBV27	.	TRBJ2-1	TGTGCCAGCAGTTTAAGTGGGGCGGGGGGCACAAATGAGCAGTTCTTC	CASSLSGAGGTNEQFF
TRBD2	TRBV9	.	TRBJ2-1	TGTGCCAGCAGCGTAGAACTAGCGGGGAACAATGAGCAGTTCTTC	CASSVELAGNNEQFF
TRBD1	TRBV6-5	.	TRBJ1-4	TGTGCCAGCAGTTACGGGACAGCCACTCATGAAAAACTGTTTTTT	CASSYGTATHEKLFF
.	TRBV5-5	.	TRBJ2-5	TGTGCCAGCAGCCCGGACTGGTTTGGGACCCAGTACTTC	CASSPDWFGTQYF
.	TRBV10-3	.	TRBJ1-6	TGTGCCACCGGGGGGCAGGGGATCTCACCCCTCCACTTT	CATGGQGISPLHF
TRBD1	TRBV29-1	.	TRBJ2-1	TGCAGCGTTGATGACAGGGGAAATGAGCAGTTCTTC	CSVDDRGNEQFF
TRBD1	TRBV3-1/TRBV3-2	.	TRBJ1-2	TGTGCCAGCAGAGGCGGGTGGTCGAGGACGAACAGGGGAGAATATGGCTACACCTTC	CASRGGWSRTNRGEYGYTF
TRBD1	TRBV3-1/TRBV3-2	.	TRBJ2-4	TGTGCCAGCAGCCCCAGACAGGGTCGTAACATTCAGTACTTC	CASSPRQGRNIQYF